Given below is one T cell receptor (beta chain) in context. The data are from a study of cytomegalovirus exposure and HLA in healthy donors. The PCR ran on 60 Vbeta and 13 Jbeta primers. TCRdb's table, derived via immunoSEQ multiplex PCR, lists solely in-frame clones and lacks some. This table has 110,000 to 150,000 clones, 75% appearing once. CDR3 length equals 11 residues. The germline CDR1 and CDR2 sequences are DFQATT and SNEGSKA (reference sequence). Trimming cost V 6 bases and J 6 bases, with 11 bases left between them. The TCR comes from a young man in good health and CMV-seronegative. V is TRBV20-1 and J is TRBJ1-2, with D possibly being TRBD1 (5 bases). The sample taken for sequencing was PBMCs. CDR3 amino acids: CSATGRNGYTF. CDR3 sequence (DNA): TGCAGTGCCACAGGAAGGAATGGCTACACCTTC.